The TCR beta chain under discussion was sequenced for a study of CD8+ T cells in alopecia areata. On the study more broadly: Treated patients swallowed 5 to 10 mg of oral tofacitinib twice daily. Patients given treatment had severity scored by the percentage of scalp area affected. Broader study findings: Higher clonality and more expanded CD8+ clones appeared in lesional than normal scalp.

V dropped 4 bases and J dropped 5; count of bases not matched to a gene: 14. Germline lookup yields CDR1 SQVTM and CDR2 ANQGSEA. The CDR3 loop spans 16 amino acids. As regards this clone: Its antigen remains unidentified.

Reverse transcribed after extraction, RNA yielded cDNA as the sequencing template. Sequencing was performed with immunoSEQ multiplex PCR; in TCRdb, only in-frame clones are kept and a portion is missing. The sample yields 150,000 to 200,000 clones, over 55% seen once. Treatment: oral pan-JAK inhibitor, 5-10 mg twice daily. The chain joins TRBV29-1 to TRBJ2-1; 7 bases line up with TRBD2. The receptor's source is a human donor with alopecia areata. This specimen was CD4+ T cells sorted from blood, taken at week 24, from a patient treated with tofacitinib. CDR3 sequence reads: CSVGERGLRPNNEQFF. The CDR3 DNA follows: TGCAGCGTTGGGGAGCGGGGCCTACGACCAAACAATGAGCAGTTCTTC.